The 5 T cell receptor beta chains listed next were all sequenced from one sample in a study of cytomegalovirus exposure and HLA in healthy donors. This PCR relied on a set of 60 Vbeta primers and 13 Jbeta primers. Repertoires were generated with immunoSEQ multiplex PCR, while TCRdb's copy carries only in-frame clones and drops some. This sample has more than 95,000 clones; around 77% occur once, and the top ten carry around 4.9%. The sample was PBMCs. Receptor source: a man aged 50-59 years in good health and CMV-seropositive.

The chain combines TRBV4-1 with TRBJ2-6, with TRBD2 as a possible D gene (7 bases). V shed 1 base and J shed 3 bases, with 10 bases lying between them. The germline V gene has CDR1 MGHRA and CDR2 YSYEKL. The CDR3 contains 16 residues. CDR3 in amino acids: CASSQVGGLGANVLTF. CDR3 DNA: TGCGCCAGCAGCCAAGTGGGGGGGCTTGGGGCCAACGTCCTGACTTTC.

The rearrangement uses TRBV4-3 and TRBJ1-6, with D possibly matching TRBD1 (6 bases). The CDR3 runs 17 residues. The V end lost 3 bases, the J end lost 5 bases, and 17 bases lay between the germline ends. Germline CDR1 and CDR2: LGHNA and YSLEER. CDR3 residues: CASSQGTVTGNNSPLHF. The CDR3, as DNA: TGCGCCAGCAGCCAGGGAACGGTAACAGGGAATAATTCACCCCTCCACTTT.

This clone was observed a few times. The chain combines TRBV19 with TRBJ1-1; TRBD1 matches at 7 bases. The CDR3 is made up of 14 amino acids. The V gene's germline CDR1 is LNHDA and CDR2 SQIVND (reference sequence). The trim removed 7 bases at V and 4 bases at J, leaving 9 bases unmatched. The CDR3 region has the DNA TGTGCCAGTATTAACAGGGGAGGAGGCACTGAAGCTTTCTTT. It specifies CASINRGGGTEAFF.

This chain links TRBV5-1 with TRBJ2-3; 8 bases agree with TRBD1. The CDR3 contains 16 residues. Germline lookup yields CDR1 SGHRS and CDR2 YFSETQ. With 0 bases clipped from V and 4 bases from J, the junction kept 7 bases outside the gene matches. CDR3 DNA sequence: TGCGCCAGCAGCTTGGCCCCCGACAGGGGACCAGATACGCAGTATTTT. Protein: CASSLAPDRGPDTQYF.

This clone has just a few counts. In DNA form, the CDR3 reads TGTGCCAGCAGCCCGTCCCAAGAGACCCAGTACTTC. Amino acid sequence: CASSPSQETQYF. The V gene is TRBV28, the J gene TRBJ2-5; D ambiguous. CDR1 is MDHEN and CDR2 is SYDVKM in the germline V gene. CDR3 length: 12 residues. The germline V and J ends were trimmed by 6 bases and 1 base, with 6 bases remaining between them.